The 28 T cell receptor beta chains given below trace back to one sample, sequenced in a study of blood T cell repertoires in COVID-19. Repertoires were generated with immunoSEQ multiplex PCR, while TCRdb's copy carries only in-frame clones and drops some. The table includes roughly 60,000 clones, roughly four fifths detected once. The sequencing input was peripheral blood. The receptor source for this set is a man between 60 and 70 years old with acute or convalescent COVID-19.

The chain carries TRBV9 and TRBJ1-2; 8 bases agree with TRBD1. Germline CDR1 is SGDLS and CDR2 is YYNGEE. With V trimmed by 2 bases and J by 0 bases, 0 bases remained unmatched. The CDR3 spans 14 residues. The DNA for the CDR3 is TGTGCCAGCAGCGTGACAGGGGCTAACTATGGCTACACCTTC. Translating it yields CASSVTGANYGYTF. Based on the CDR3 plus reference TRBV9 and TRBJ1-2, the full variable domain is DSGVTQTPKHLITATGQRVTLRCSPRSGDLSVYWYQQSLDQGLQFLIQYYNGEERAKGNILERFSAQQFPDLHSELNLSSLELGDSALYFCASSVTGANYGYTFGSGTRLTVV.

Notes on this clone: At one boundary the junction diverges from the germline segment, which might be a read error. This chain connects TRBV7-7 to TRBJ2-5; D is possibly TRBD1 (6 bases). Germline assignment: CDR1 SSHAT and CDR2 FNYEAQ (reference sequence). CDR3 length: 14 residues. In nucleotides, the CDR3 is TGTGCTAGCAGCAATACAGGGAAGGGAGAGACCCAGTACTTC. Protein: CASSNTGKGETQYF.

As regards this clone: The same CDR3 can be traced to other DNA sequences in this sample. The chain recombines TRBV18 with TRBJ1-1; 8 bases agree with TRBD1. CDR1 is KGHSH and CDR2 is LQKENI in the germline V gene. The ends lost 6 bases at V and 0 bases at J; junction bases unmatched: 3. The CDR3 spans 14 residues. CDR3 region: CASSGQGMNTEAFF. DNA for the CDR3: TGTGCCAGCTCCGGACAGGGCATGAACACTGAAGCTTTCTTT.

The chain has TRBV11-2 and TRBJ2-7, with D uncertain. Trimming took off 1 base at V and 0 bases at J, with 4 bases between the two ends. CDR3 length equals 13 residues. Germline CDR1 SGHAT, CDR2 FQNNGV. The CDR3 DNA is TGTGCCAGCAGCTTAGGGAGCTCCTACGAGCAGTACTTC. Translation gives CASSLGSSYEQYF.

The gene calls are TRBV20-1 and TRBJ2-2; tentative D call: TRBD1 (8 bases). Trimming shortened V by 3 bases and J by 5 bases, and 13 bases separated the two germline ends. This CDR3 is built from 14 residues. The V gene's germline CDR1 is DFQATT and CDR2 SNEGSKA (reference sequence). The DNA of the CDR3 is TGCAGTGCTAGTAACAGGGGGGGAACCGGGGAGCTGTTTTTT. It specifies CSASNRGGTGELFF.

The gene calls are TRBV12-5 and TRBJ1-5, with D perhaps TRBD1 (5 bases). The germline V gene has CDR1 LGHNT and CDR2 FRNRAP. Deletions cut 5 bases from V and 2 bases from J, with 13 bases between. The CDR3 sequence is 15 residues long. This CDR3 reads CASGGIGVGNQPQHF. The CDR3 nucleotides are TGTGCTAGTGGTGGGATAGGGGTGGGCAATCAGCCCCAGCATTTT.

This clone came up once. V usage is TRBV5-1 and J usage is TRBJ2-2; TRBD1 matches 8 bases. The germline V gene has CDR1 SGHRS and CDR2 YFSETQ. The length of the CDR3 is 17 residues. J lost 7 bases, V lost 1 base, and 12 bases had no gene match. CDR3: CASSLLIRQGFFGELFF. The CDR3 DNA reads TGCGCCAGCAGCTTGCTGATCAGACAGGGGTTTTTCGGGGAGCTGTTTTTT.

The V and J genes are TRBV7-8 and TRBJ2-1; tentative D call: TRBD1 (5 bases). This CDR3 is built from 14 residues. Trimming took 5 bases from V and 7 from J, leaving 15 bases between them. Germline V gives CDR1 SGHVS, CDR2 FQNEAQ. CDR3 nucleotides: TGTGCCAGCAGCACGAGACAGAAGATGAATGAGCAGTTCTTC. Translated: CASSTRQKMNEQFF.

This chain links TRBV12-5 with TRBJ1-2; D is possibly TRBD1 (6 bases). Per the germline V gene, CDR1 is LGHNT and CDR2 is FRNRAP. V lost 7 bases and J 3 bases, leaving 15 bases between the germline ends. The CDR3 totals 14 residues. CDR3 nucleotides: TGTGCTAGTGCCTCCGGGGGGCGCGACTATGGCTACACCTTC. This gives the protein CASASGGRDYGYTF.

The gene calls are TRBV6-5 and TRBJ2-7, with 10 bases identical to TRBD2. CDR1 MNHEY and CDR2 SVGAGI come from the germline V gene. After removal of 7 bases from V and 6 bases from J, the junction contained 9 bases not matched to a gene. The CDR3 runs to 14 residues. CDR3 sequence: CASTPGLATSEQYF. The CDR3, as DNA: TGTGCCAGCACCCCGGGACTAGCGACAAGCGAGCAGTACTTC.

This chain links TRBV12-3 or TRBV12-4 with TRBJ1-1; TRBD1 agrees at 8 bases. This CDR3 region has 12 residues. Losses at the gene ends were 7 bases for V and 7 bases for J; bases not matched to a gene: 5. The CDR3 protein is CASTIGQGEAFF. For the CDR3, the DNA is TGTGCCAGCACCATCGGACAGGGTGAAGCTTTCTTT.

The rearrangement joins TRBV25-1 to TRBJ1-2; weak D call: TRBD1 (6 bases). V was shortened by 5 bases and J by 2 bases, with 18 bases between the two germline ends. CDR3 size: 16 residues. Germline loops: CDR1 MGHDK, CDR2 SYGVNS. In DNA, the CDR3 is TGTGCCAGCAGTACCATCCTACTCACAGGGAACTATGGCTACACCTTC. This encodes CASSTILLTGNYGYTF.

In its sample, this clone was seen once. CDR3 in DNA: TGTGCCAGCAGCTTAGCGAAGAGCGGCAACACTGAAGCTTTCTTT. Residues: CASSLAKSGNTEAFF. J is TRBJ1-1 and V is TRBV7-9; D ambiguous. V was pared by 0 bases and J by 2 bases, with 10 bases between. Germline loops: CDR1 SEHNR, CDR2 FQNEAQ (reference sequence). The CDR3 has 15 residues.

The genes are TRBV20-1 and TRBJ2-7; the match to TRBD2 covers 15 bases. The CDR3 runs 16 residues. Germline assignment: CDR1 DFQATT and CDR2 SNEGSKA (reference sequence). Unmatched junction bases numbered 4, after V lost 3 bases and J lost 1 base. The CDR3 spells CSASRTSGGVSYEQYF. The CDR3 DNA is TGCAGTGCTAGTAGGACTAGCGGGGGGGTATCCTACGAGCAGTACTTC.

The chain recombines TRBV12-5 with TRBJ2-3; a weak D match, TRBD2 (5 bases). V was trimmed by 3 bases and J by 4 bases, leaving 8 bases between them. This CDR3 is 13 amino acids long. Germline CDR1 and CDR2: LGHNT and FRNRAP. In nucleotides, the CDR3 is TGTGCTAGTGGTTTCTCCGGGGCAGATACGCAGTATTTT. Its protein is CASGFSGADTQYF.

The chain employs TRBV5-1 and TRBJ2-5; D not certain. Trimming took off 2 bases at V and 0 bases at J, with 2 bases between the two ends. CDR1 is SGHRS, CDR2 YFSETQ, per germline. The CDR3 extends over 12 amino acids. DNA for the CDR3: TGCGCCAGCAGCTTCGACCAAGAGACCCAGTACTTC. This gives the protein CASSFDQETQYF.

The chain carries TRBV28 and TRBJ1-4; no clear D. Germline V gives CDR1 MDHEN, CDR2 SYDVKM. The CDR3 is 13 amino acids. V lost 8 bases to trimming and J lost 0 bases, with 7 bases between them. The CDR3 loop reads CASRPSTNEKLFF. The CDR3 DNA sequence: TGTGCCAGCCGTCCCTCAACTAATGAAAAACTGTTTTTT.

V is TRBV5-6 and J is TRBJ1-6; 7 bases are shared with TRBD1. Germline loops: CDR1 SGHDT, CDR2 YYEEEE. Germline trimming cut 5 bases from V and 7 bases from J; bases unmatched to any gene: 6. This CDR3 spans 14 amino acids. CDR3 bases: TGTGCCAGCAGTAGGACAGGCCAGAATTCACCCCTCCACTTT. As protein: CASSRTGQNSPLHF.

The chain couples TRBV7-2 to TRBJ2-7; maybe TRBD1 (5 bases). The V gene lost 0 bases and the J gene lost 0 bases, with 12 bases spanning the gap. The length of the CDR3 is 16 residues. Germline V gene data show CDR1 as SGHTA and CDR2 as FQGNSA. The CDR3 sequence: CASSLAKGVTSYEQYF. The DNA of the CDR3 is TGTGCCAGCAGCTTAGCGAAAGGGGTTACCTCCTACGAGCAGTACTTC.

The chain couples TRBV5-1 to TRBJ2-5; a weak D match, TRBD1 (5 bases). V dropped 0 bases and J dropped 5 bases, with 5 bases sitting between them. There are 12 residues in the CDR3. Germline loops: CDR1 SGHRS, CDR2 YFSETQ. CDR3 region: CASSLDRETQYF. DNA for the CDR3: TGCGCCAGCAGCTTGGACAGGGAGACCCAGTACTTC.

There are a few counts of this clone. The CDR3 coding sequence is TGTGCCAGCAGATTGGGACAGAGCAATCAGCCCCAGCATTTT. Translating it yields CASRLGQSNQPQHF. This chain connects TRBV11-2 to TRBJ1-5, with 7 positions matching TRBD1. Losses at the gene ends were 6 bases for V and 1 base for J; bases not matched to a gene: 3. The CDR3 is made up of 14 amino acids. Germline CDR1 SGHAT, CDR2 FQNNGV.

This clone was recorded once. The chain links TRBV7-2 to TRBJ2-3; 12 positions agree with TRBD2. This CDR3 contains 18 residues. The germline CDR1 and CDR2 sequences are SGHTA and FQGNSA. Trimming at V came to 1 base and at J to 4 bases, leaving 9 bases not matched to a gene. The CDR3 DNA is TGTGCCAGCAGCTTAGGACTAGCGGGGGCCCCGGGGCCAGATACGCAGTATTTT. It is translated as CASSLGLAGAPGPDTQYF.

The table lists this clone with a few counts. This chain's CDR3 is CASSDQPSSYNEQFF. In DNA form, the CDR3 reads TGTGCCAGCAGTGACCAGCCTAGCTCCTACAATGAGCAGTTCTTC. The genes are TRBV6-1 and TRBJ2-1; D unresolved. The V end lost 3 bases, the J end lost 0 bases, and 9 bases lay between the germline ends. The CDR3 runs to 15 residues. Germline values: CDR1 MNHNS, CDR2 SASEGT.

The chain couples TRBV20-1 to TRBJ1-2, with a tentative D call TRBD1 (5 bases). V was clipped by 3 bases and J by 5 bases, with 19 bases between them. CDR1 DFQATT and CDR2 SNEGSKA come from the germline V gene (reference sequence). CDR3 length: 15 residues. In nucleotides, the CDR3 is TGCAGTGCTAGTTACGGGGGAAATTCAGGGTATGGCTACACCTTC. It yields the protein CSASYGGNSGYGYTF.

A single count supports this clone. The chain employs TRBV27 and TRBJ1-1; unclear D gene. The V gene's germline CDR1 is MNHEY and CDR2 SMNVEV (reference sequence). The V end lost 3 bases, the J end lost 3 bases, and 8 bases lay between the germline ends. This CDR3 spans 13 amino acids. CDR3 region: CASSFQVHTEAFF. DNA of the CDR3: TGTGCCAGCAGTTTCCAGGTCCACACTGAAGCTTTCTTT.

This rearrangement joins TRBV24-1 to TRBJ2-3; D remains unclear. Germline lookup yields CDR1 KGHDR and CDR2 SFDVKD. V was clipped by 7 bases and J by 0 bases, with 10 bases between them. The CDR3 totals 14 residues. In DNA form, the CDR3 reads TGTGCCACCAGCTCACTGAGGAGCACAGATACGCAGTATTTT. Translating gives CATSSLRSTDTQYF.

This chain links TRBV18 with TRBJ2-3; TRBD2 agrees at 7 bases. Unmatched junction bases numbered 6, after V lost 6 bases and J lost 9 bases. This CDR3 is built from 12 residues. Germline CDR1 is KGHSH and CDR2 is LQKENI. The CDR3 nucleotides read TGTGCCAGCTCCCGGGAGGACCAGACGCAGTATTTT. This sequence encodes CASSREDQTQYF. Drawing the rest from reference TRBV18 and TRBJ2-3, the complete variable domain is NAGVMQNPRHLVRRRGQEARLRCSPMKGHSHVYWYRQLPEEGLKFMVYLQKENIIDESGMPKERFSAEFPKEGPSILRIQQVVRGDSAAYFCASSREDQTQYFGPGTRLTVL.

The chain recombines TRBV21-1 with TRBJ2-3; the D call TRBD2 from the table was never checked on the DNA. TRBV21-1 is labeled a pseudogene. The CDR3 is 20 residues long. CDR3 DNA sequence: TGTGCCAGCAGCAAAGCGCTGGGTAGCGGGGGTGGCCCACACACAGATACGCAGTATTTT. Translation: CASSKALGSGGGPHTDTQYF.